The present T cell receptor beta chain was sequenced within a study of identical twins (TCRdb year 2016). A note on the overall study: To test whether fetal clonotypes persist, the study used deep sequencing on TCR alpha and beta repertoires from monozygotic twins, unrelated adults of various ages, and cord blood. Replicate twin experiments were performed at different times using different library preparation protocols to rule out contamination.

The CDR3, cysteine through phenylalanine, is 15 amino acids long. The sequence is cut down to CDR3 DNA, 45 bases in frame from base 1. In the germline V gene, CDR1 corresponds to MRHNA and CDR2 to SNTAGT. V gives up 3 bases and J gives up 1 base, and the segment between their germline ends measures 11 bases. Every donor was a healthy Caucasian. The twin cohort consisted of three pairs of female monozygotic twins, all aged about 18 to 30 years. The RNA used for TCR libraries was isolated from peripheral blood mononuclear cells. To note about this clonotype: Its antigen target is currently unknown. There are no base qualities to consult, and no much larger clone falls within one base.

The paper's findings and limits, for the study overall: Fewer insertions were carried by abundant cord blood beta clonotypes; a weaker similar trend was observed in young adult naive repertoires, while no such trend was observed in memory repertoires. Because the same donors could not be followed over many years, conclusions were based on cross-sectional statistical analysis. Compared with coincidental sharing between unrelated individuals, out-of-frame TCR alpha sequences shared between twins showed an excess of sequences with low generation probability. Excess twin sharing in beta out-of-frame sequences was weaker because fewer shared sequences lowered the signal-to-noise ratio. Out-of-frame TCR alpha sharing in monozygotic twins was systematically underestimated by recombination models, whereas sharing between unrelated individuals was in agreement with the recombination models. Invariant T cells such as MAIT and iNKT could partly confound zero-insertion analyses, though diverse VJ usage argued against this for most clonotypes.

Libraries came from 5' RACE. Sequencing relied on an Illumina HiSeq 2000. A universal primer binding site was introduced by template switching, and a unique molecular identifier was present in the final cDNA, enabling accurate counting of TCR cDNA molecules. Specific primers in the conserved constant-segment region were used to synthesize first-strand cDNA for TCR alpha and beta chains. To control for contamination, each cDNA library was double barcoded with a SMART-Mk sample barcode plus Illumina barcodes. Two successive PCR steps introduced TruSeq adapter sequences along with Illumina sample barcodes. Sequencing of the TCR alpha and beta cDNA libraries was done on the Illumina HiSeq platform using custom primers. The original pipeline was this. MiGEC processed the raw reads to extract unique molecular identifiers, while MiXCR was used to determine the CDR3 positions. Recombination models were inferred per individual with the repgenHMM and IGoR tools using an EM algorithm. Shared clonotype analysis was performed with the tcR package in R, normalizing sharing by the product of cloneset sizes. Out-of-frame nonproductive sequences were analyzed to study raw recombination free of thymic and clonal selection effects. The public reads were quality trimmed at Q25 with fastp and then assembled into clones with MiXCR by TCRdb, keeping productive beta chains. Each CDR3 protein appears once, grouped with its most common genes and DNA. The V and J calls and clone size are TCRdb's, not the authors'. The sample yields approximately 600,000 distinct CDR3 sequences; 7.1% were counted once. The leading ten clones occupy 1.6% of the sample.

These sequences were also reported in another study, on yellow fever vaccine responses in identical twins. As the second study states: The T cell response to vaccination in identical twins was reported by the authors to appear partly convergent and partly personalized. In the study, vaccine-responding T cell clones were precisely tracked in identical twins.

This receptor was identified in a woman younger than 35 in good health. The sample was PBMCs. The receptor chain draws on TRBV6-4 and TRBJ2-3, with the D segment identity uncertain. The CDR3 in this case is CASSEGIRRTDTQYF. The DNA sequence follows: TGTGCCAGCAGTGAAGGGATCCGGCGCACAGATACGCAGTATTTT.